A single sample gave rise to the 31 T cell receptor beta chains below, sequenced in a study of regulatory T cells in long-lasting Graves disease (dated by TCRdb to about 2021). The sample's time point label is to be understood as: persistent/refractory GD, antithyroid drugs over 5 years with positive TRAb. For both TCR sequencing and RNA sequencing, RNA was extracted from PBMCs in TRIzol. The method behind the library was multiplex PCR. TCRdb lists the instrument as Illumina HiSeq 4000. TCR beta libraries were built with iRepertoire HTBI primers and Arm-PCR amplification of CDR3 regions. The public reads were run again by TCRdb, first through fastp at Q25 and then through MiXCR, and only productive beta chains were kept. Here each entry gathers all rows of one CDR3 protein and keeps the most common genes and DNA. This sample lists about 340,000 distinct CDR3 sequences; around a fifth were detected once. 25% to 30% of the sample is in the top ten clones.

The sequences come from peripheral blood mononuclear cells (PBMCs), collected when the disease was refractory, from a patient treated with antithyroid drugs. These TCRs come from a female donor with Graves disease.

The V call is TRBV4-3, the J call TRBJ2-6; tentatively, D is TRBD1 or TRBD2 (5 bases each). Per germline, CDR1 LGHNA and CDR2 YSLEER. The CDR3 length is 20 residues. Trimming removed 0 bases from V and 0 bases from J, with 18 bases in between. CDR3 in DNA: TGCGCCAGCAGCCAAGAGGTCCTTTTAGGGGACGGCTCTGGGGCCAACGTCCTGACTTTC. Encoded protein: CASSQEVLLGDGSGANVLTF.

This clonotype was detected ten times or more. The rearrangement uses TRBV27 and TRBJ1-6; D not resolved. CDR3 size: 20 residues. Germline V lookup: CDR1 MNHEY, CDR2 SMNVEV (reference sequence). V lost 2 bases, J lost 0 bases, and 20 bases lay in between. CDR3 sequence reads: CASSLERRSSASSYNSPLHF. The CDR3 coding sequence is TGTGCCAGCAGTTTAGAACGTAGATCCTCCGCAAGCTCCTATAATTCACCCCTCCACTTT.

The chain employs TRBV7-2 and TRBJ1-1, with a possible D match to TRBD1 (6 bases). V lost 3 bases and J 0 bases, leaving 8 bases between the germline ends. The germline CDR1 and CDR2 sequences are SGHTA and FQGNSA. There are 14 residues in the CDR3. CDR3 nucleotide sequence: TGTGCCAGCAGCTTTGCAGGGGTGAACACTGAAGCTTTCTTT. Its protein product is CASSFAGVNTEAFF. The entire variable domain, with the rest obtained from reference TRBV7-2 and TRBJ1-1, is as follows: GAGVSQSPSNKVTEKGKDVELRCDPISGHTALYWYRQSLGQGLEFLIYFQGNSAPDKSGLPSDRFSAERTGGSVSTLTIQRTQQEDSAVYLCASSFAGVNTEAFFGQGTRLTVV.

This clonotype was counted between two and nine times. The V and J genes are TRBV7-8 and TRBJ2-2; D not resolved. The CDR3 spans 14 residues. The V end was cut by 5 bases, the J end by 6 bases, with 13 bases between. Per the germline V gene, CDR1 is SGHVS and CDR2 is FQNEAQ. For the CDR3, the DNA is TGTGCCAGCAGCCCTATTAGTCGGGCCGGGGAGCTGTTTTTT. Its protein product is CASSPISRAGELFF. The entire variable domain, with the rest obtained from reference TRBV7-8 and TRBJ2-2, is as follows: GAGVSQSPRYKVAKRGQDVALRCDPISGHVSLFWYQQALGQGPEFLTYFQNEAQLDKSGLPSDRFFAERPEGSVSTLKIQRTQQEDSAVYLCASSPISRAGELFFGEGSRLTVL.

Here the CDR3 DNA reads TGTGCCAGCAGTTACTCACCTCAGGGGGCTGAAAAACTGTTTTTT. This gives the protein CASSYSPQGAEKLFF. The chain employs TRBV6-2 or TRBV6-3 and TRBJ1-4; TRBD1 matches at 8 bases. Germline V gene lookup returns CDR1 MNHEY and CDR2 SVGEGT. The CDR3 covers 15 residues. Trimming removed 0 bases from V and 7 bases from J; junction bases left unmatched: 4.

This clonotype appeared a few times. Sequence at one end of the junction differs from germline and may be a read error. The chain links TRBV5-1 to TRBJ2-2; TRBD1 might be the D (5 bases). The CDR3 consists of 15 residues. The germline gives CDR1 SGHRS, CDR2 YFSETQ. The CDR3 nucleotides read TGTGCCAGCAGCACCAGGGCACTAAACACCGGGGAGCTGTTTTTT. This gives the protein CASSTRALNTGELFF.

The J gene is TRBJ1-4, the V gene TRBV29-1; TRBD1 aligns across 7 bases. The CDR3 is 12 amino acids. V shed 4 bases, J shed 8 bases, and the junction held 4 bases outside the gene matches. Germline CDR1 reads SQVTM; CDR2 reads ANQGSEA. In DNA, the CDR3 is TGCAGCGTTGGAACAGGGGTCGAAAAACTGTTTTTT. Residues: CSVGTGVEKLFF.

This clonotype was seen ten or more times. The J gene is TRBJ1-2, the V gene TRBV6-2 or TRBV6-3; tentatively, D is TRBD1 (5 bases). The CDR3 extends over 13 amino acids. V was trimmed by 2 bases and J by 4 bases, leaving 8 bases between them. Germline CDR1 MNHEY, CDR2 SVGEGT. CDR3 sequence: CASSYQGGYGYTF. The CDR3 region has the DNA TGTGCCAGCAGTTACCAGGGTGGCTATGGCTACACCTTC.

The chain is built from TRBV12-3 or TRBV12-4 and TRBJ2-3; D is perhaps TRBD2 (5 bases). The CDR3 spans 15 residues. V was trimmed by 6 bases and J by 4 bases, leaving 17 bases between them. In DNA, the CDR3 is TGTGCCAGCAGCCCGAGGGCGGTAGAGGCAGATACGCAGTATTTT. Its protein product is CASSPRAVEADTQYF.

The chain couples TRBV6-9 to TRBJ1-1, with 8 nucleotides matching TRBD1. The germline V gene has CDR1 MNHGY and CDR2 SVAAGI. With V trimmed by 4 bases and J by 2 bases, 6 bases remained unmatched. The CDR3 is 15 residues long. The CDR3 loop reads CASSFYTGGNTEAFF. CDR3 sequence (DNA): TGTGCCAGCAGTTTTTATACAGGGGGAAACACTGAAGCTTTCTTT.

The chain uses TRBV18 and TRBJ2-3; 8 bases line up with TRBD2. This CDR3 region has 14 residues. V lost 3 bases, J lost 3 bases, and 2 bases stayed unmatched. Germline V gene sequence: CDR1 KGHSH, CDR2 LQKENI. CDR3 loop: CASSPRLATDTQYF. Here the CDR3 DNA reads TGTGCCAGCTCACCCCGACTAGCGACAGATACGCAGTATTTT.

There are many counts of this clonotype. The CDR3 reads CASSSTGGRKTQYF. For the CDR3, the DNA is TGTGCCAGCAGCTCGACAGGGGGCCGGAAGACCCAGTACTTC. J is TRBJ2-5 and V is TRBV12-3 or TRBV12-4, with TRBD1 matching 10 bases. CDR3 length equals 14 residues. Losses at the gene ends were 6 bases for V and 6 bases for J; bases not matched to a gene: 7.

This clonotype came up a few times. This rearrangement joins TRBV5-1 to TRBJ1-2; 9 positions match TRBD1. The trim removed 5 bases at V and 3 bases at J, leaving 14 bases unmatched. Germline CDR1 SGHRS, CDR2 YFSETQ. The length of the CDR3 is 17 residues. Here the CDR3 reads CASRSAQGAHWDYGYTF. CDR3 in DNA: TGCGCCAGCAGGTCCGCACAGGGGGCGCATTGGGACTATGGCTACACCTTC.

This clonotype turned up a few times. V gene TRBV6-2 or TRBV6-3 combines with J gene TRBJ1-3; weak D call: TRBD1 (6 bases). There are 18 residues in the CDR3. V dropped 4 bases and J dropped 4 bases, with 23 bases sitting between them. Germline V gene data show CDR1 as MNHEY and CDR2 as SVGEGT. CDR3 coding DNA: TGTGCCAGCAGTTGGGGGATACAGGGTGCCGGAACGGGAAACACCATATATTTT. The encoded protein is CASSWGIQGAGTGNTIYF.

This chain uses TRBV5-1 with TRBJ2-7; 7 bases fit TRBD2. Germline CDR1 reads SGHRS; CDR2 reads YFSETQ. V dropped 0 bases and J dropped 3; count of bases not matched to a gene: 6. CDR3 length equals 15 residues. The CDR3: CASSLGGQRGYEQYF. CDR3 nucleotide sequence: TGCGCCAGCAGCTTGGGGGGTCAGCGGGGCTACGAGCAGTACTTC.

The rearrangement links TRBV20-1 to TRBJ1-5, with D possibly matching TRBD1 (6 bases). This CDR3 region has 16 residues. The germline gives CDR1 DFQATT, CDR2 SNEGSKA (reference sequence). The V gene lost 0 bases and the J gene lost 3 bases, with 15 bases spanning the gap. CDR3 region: CSARDRGGTPNQPQHF. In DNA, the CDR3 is TGCAGTGCTAGAGATCGAGGCGGGACACCCAATCAGCCCCAGCATTTT.

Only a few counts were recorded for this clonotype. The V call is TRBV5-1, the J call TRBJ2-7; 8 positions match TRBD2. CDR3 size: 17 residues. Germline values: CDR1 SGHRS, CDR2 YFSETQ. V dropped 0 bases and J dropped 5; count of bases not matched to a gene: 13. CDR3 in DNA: TGCGCCAGCAGCTTGGAGAGACCGGGGGGGATATCTCACGAGCAGTACTTC. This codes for CASSLERPGGISHEQYF.

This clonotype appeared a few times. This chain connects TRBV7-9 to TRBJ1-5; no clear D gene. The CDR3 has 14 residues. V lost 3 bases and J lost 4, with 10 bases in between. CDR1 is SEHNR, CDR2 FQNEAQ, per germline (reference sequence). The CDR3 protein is CASSLSTENQPQHF. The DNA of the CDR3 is TGTGCCAGCAGCTTGTCGACGGAGAATCAGCCCCAGCATTTT.

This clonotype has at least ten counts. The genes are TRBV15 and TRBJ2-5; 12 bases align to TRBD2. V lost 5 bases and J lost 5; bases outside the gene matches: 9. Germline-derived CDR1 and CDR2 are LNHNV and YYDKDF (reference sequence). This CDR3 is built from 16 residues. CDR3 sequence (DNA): TGTGCCACCAGCGGGGGACGACTAGCGGGAGAGGAGACCCAGTACTTC. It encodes CATSGGRLAGEETQYF.

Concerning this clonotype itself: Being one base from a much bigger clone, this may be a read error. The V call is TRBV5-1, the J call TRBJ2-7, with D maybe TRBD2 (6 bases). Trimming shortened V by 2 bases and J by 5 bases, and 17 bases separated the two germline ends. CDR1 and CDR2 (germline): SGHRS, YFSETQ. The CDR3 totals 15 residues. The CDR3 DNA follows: TGCGCCAGCAGCTTCGGCACGCGGGGTGGCCACGAGCAGTACTTC. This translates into CASSFGTRGGHEQYF.

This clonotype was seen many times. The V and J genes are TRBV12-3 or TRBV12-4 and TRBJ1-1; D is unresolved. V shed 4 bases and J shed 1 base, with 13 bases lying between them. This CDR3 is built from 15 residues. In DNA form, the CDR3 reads TGTGCCAGCAGTTCATTACAACGGGCGAACACTGAAGCTTTCTTT. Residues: CASSSLQRANTEAFF.

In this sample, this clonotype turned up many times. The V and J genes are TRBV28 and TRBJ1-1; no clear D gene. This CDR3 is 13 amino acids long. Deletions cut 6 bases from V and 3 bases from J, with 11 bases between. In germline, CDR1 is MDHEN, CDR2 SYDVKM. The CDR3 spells CASSSGVHTEAFF. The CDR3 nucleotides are TGTGCCAGCAGCTCGGGAGTTCACACTGAAGCTTTCTTT.

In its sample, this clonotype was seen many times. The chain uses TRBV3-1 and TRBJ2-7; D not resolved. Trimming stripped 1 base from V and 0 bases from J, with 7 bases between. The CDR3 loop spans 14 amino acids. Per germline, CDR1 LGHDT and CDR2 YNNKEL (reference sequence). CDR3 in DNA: TGTGCCAGCAGCCAAGGGTACTTCTCCTACGAGCAGTACTTC. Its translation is CASSQGYFSYEQYF.

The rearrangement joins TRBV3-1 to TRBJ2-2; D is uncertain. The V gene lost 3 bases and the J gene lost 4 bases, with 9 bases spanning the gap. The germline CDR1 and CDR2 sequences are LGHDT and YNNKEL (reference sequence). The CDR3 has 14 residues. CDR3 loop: CASSHGRFTGELFF. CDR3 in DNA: TGTGCCAGCAGCCACGGCCGGTTCACCGGGGAGCTGTTTTTT.

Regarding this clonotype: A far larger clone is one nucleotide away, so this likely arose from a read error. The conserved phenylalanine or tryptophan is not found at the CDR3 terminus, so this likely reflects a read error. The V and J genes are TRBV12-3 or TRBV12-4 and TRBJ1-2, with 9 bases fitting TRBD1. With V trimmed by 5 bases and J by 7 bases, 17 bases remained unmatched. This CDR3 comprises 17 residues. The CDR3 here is CASSSDLLGTGLSGYTL. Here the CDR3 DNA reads TGTGCCAGCAGTAGTGACCTTCTCGGGACAGGGCTCTCTGGCTACACCTTG.

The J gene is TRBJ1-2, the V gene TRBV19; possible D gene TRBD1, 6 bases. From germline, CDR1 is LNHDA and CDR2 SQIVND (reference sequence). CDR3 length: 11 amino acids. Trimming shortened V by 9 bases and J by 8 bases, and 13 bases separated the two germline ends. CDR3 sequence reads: CASQRGQGYTF. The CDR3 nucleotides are TGTGCCAGCCAACGGGGGCAAGGCTACACCTTC.

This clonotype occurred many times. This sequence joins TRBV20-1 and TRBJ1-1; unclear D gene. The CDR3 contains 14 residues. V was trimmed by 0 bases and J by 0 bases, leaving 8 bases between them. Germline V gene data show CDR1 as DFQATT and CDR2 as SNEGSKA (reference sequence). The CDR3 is CSARDWRVNTEAFF. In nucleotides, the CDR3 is TGCAGTGCTAGAGATTGGAGGGTGAACACTGAAGCTTTCTTT.

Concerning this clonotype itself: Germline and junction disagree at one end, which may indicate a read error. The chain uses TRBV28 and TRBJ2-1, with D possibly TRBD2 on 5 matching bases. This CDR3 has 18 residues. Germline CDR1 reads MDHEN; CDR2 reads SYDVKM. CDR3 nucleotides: TGTACCAGCAGTTTAAGGCTTTTAGGTAGCGCCCGACACAATGAGCAGTTCTTC. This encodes CTSSLRLLGSARHNEQFF.

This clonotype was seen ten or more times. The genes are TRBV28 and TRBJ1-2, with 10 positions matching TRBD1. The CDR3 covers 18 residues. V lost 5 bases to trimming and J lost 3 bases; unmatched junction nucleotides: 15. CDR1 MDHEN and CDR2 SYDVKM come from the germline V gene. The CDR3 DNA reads TGTGCCAGCAGTACCAACCGGGACAGGGGTCGGCTAGACTATGGCTACACCTTC. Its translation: CASSTNRDRGRLDYGYTF.

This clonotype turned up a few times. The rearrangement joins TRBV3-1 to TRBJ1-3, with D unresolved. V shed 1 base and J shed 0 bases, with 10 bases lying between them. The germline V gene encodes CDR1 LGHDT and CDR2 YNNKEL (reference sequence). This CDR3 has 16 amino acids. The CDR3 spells CASSQGHTISGNTIYF. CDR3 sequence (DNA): TGTGCCAGCAGCCAAGGACATACGATCTCTGGAAACACCATATATTTT.

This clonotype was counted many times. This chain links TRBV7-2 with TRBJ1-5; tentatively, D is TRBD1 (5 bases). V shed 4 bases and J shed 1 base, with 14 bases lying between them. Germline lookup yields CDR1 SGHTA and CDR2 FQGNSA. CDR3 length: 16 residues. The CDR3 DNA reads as TGTGCCAGCAGCTCCTTGGGGGGTTTCAGCAATCAGCCCCAGCATTTT. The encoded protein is CASSSLGGFSNQPQHF.